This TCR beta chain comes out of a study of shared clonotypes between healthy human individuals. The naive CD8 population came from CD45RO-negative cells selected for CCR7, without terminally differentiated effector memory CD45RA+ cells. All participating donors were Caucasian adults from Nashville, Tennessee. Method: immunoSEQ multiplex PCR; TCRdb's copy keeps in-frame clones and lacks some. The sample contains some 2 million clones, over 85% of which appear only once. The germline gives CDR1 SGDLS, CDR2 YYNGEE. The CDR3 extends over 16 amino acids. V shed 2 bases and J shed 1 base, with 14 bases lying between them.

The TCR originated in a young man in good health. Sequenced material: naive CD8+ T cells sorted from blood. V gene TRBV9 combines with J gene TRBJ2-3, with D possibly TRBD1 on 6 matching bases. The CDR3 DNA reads TGTGCCAGCAGCGTCGAGGACAGTTGGGGCACAGATACGCAGTATTTT. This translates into CASSVEDSWGTDTQYF.